The 28 T cell receptor beta chains reported below all come from one sample, sequenced in a study of CD8 T cells in ankylosing spondylitis. Study-wide results and caveats: Seemingly distinctive of ankylosing spondylitis blood was a TCR beta motif formed by eight highly homologous variants.

Their specific antigens are unknown. MiXCR was run by TCRdb on the 5' RACE reads, yielding one entry per CDR3 protein. The table records a few hundred thousand distinct CDR3 sequences, approximately 8.2% of them present only once. The material sequenced was blood, either unsorted or a sorted T cell fraction (not recorded which). Receptor source: a male donor with ankylosing spondylitis.

This clonotype came up many times. V gene TRBV5-1 combines with J gene TRBJ2-1; D gene uncertain. Trimming cost V 4 bases and J 0 bases, with 8 bases left between them. This CDR3 is built from 14 residues. Germline CDR1 is SGHRS and CDR2 is YFSETQ. CDR3 residues: CASSPLSSYNEQFF. As DNA, the CDR3 is TGCGCCAGCAGCCCCTTAAGCTCCTACAATGAGCAGTTCTTC.

This clonotype was seen only a few times. The CDR3 region has the DNA TGTGCCAGCAGCCCCTCGGCTAGCGGGAGAAGGTTGGAGACCCAGTACTTC. This codes for CASSPSASGRRLETQYF. The genes are TRBV6-1 and TRBJ2-5, with 10 bases identical to TRBD2. J lost 5 bases, V lost 6 bases, and 15 bases had no gene match. Per germline, CDR1 MNHNS and CDR2 SASEGT. CDR3 length: 17 residues.

This clonotype was counted at least ten times. V and J are TRBV12-3 or TRBV12-4 and TRBJ2-3, with D unresolved. The V and J ends lost 5 bases and 7 bases respectively, with 4 bases between them. The CDR3 has 10 amino acids. CDR3 amino acids: CASSTHTQYF. The CDR3 DNA reads TGTGCCAGCAGTACCCATACGCAGTATTTT.

The chain has TRBV7-3 and TRBJ2-7; tentative D call: TRBD1 (6 bases). Trimming removed 6 bases from V and 5 bases from J, with 20 bases in between. The germline gives CDR1 SGHTA, CDR2 FQGTGA. This CDR3 comprises 15 residues. DNA for the CDR3: TGTGCCAGCAGGGGGAAGACAGGTGGGCACAACGAGCAGTACTTC. Translated, it gives CASRGKTGGHNEQYF.

This clonotype was seen a few times. This chain connects TRBV20-1 to TRBJ2-7; no clear D gene. Germline lookup yields CDR1 DFQATT and CDR2 SNEGSKA (reference sequence). The CDR3 has 12 residues. The V and J ends lost 3 bases and 3 bases respectively, with 9 bases between them. CDR3 sequence: CSASIGGYEQYF. The CDR3 region has the DNA TGCAGTGCTAGTATCGGCGGCTACGAGCAGTACTTC.

In its sample, this clonotype was seen a few times. J is TRBJ2-7 and V is TRBV12-3 or TRBV12-4; 10 nucleotides agree with TRBD2. Losses at the gene ends were 5 bases for V and 5 bases for J; bases not matched to a gene: 9. The CDR3 is 15 amino acids. CDR3 nucleotide sequence: TGTGCCAGCAGTCCCTCAGCGGGAGGGCGTAACGAGCAGTACTTC. Protein sequence: CASSPSAGGRNEQYF.

The gene calls are TRBV4-1 and TRBJ2-3; D call uncertain. The CDR3 covers 13 residues. V was trimmed by 3 bases and J by 6 bases, leaving 10 bases between them. Per the germline V gene, CDR1 is MGHRA and CDR2 is YSYEKL. DNA for the CDR3: TGCGCCAGCAGCCATCCCACTATGGATACGCAGTATTTT. Its protein product is CASSHPTMDTQYF.

This clonotype was observed a handful of times. J is TRBJ2-5 and V is TRBV5-1; 8 bases are shared with TRBD2. The CDR3 length is 15 residues. Germline V gene sequence: CDR1 SGHRS, CDR2 YFSETQ. V dropped 0 bases and J dropped 2; count of bases not matched to a gene: 3. This CDR3 reads CASSLASGQQETQYF. In nucleotides, the CDR3 is TGCGCCAGCAGCTTGGCTAGCGGGCAACAAGAGACCCAGTACTTC.

The genes are TRBV7-2 and TRBJ2-3, with D unclear. There are 13 residues in the CDR3. CDR1 is SGHTA and CDR2 is FQGNSA in the germline V gene. V lost 5 bases and J lost 4, with 10 bases in between. CDR3 region: CASSPTTADTQYF. The CDR3, as DNA: TGTGCCAGCAGCCCAACCACAGCAGATACGCAGTATTTT. Together with reference TRBV7-2 and TRBJ2-3, the CDR3 gives the full variable domain: GAGVSQSPSNKVTEKGKDVELRCDPISGHTALYWYRQSLGQGLEFLIYFQGNSAPDKSGLPSDRFSAERTGGSVSTLTIQRTQQEDSAVYLCASSPTTADTQYFGPGTRLTVL.

This clonotype was detected only a few times. This chain uses TRBV7-8 with TRBJ2-7, with D maybe TRBD2 (5 bases). Looked up from germline, CDR1 is SGHVS and CDR2 is FQNEAQ. V lost 1 base to trimming and J lost 2 bases, with 12 bases between them. This CDR3 is 15 amino acids long. CDR3 in amino acids: CASSLGVSVTYEQYF. The CDR3 nucleotides read TGTGCCAGCAGCTTAGGGGTTAGCGTTACCTACGAGCAGTACTTC.

In its sample, this clonotype was seen many times. V gene TRBV24-1 combines with J gene TRBJ2-3; 9 bases match TRBD1. The germline CDR1 and CDR2 sequences are KGHDR and SFDVKD. The CDR3 is 17 residues long. V shed 4 bases, J shed 0 bases, and the junction held 7 bases outside the gene matches. CDR3 nucleotide sequence: TGTGCCACCAGTGAACCTCGACAGGGGGGGAGCACAGATACGCAGTATTTT. This gives the protein CATSEPRQGGSTDTQYF.

The table lists this clonotype with a few counts. The rearrangement links TRBV20-1 to TRBJ2-1, with D uncertain. This CDR3 region has 15 residues. V lost 5 bases and J 4 bases, leaving 18 bases between the germline ends. Looked up from germline, CDR1 is DFQATT and CDR2 is SNEGSKA (reference sequence). CDR3 nucleotide sequence: TGCAGTGCTCGAGCTTCGGTCTGGGAATACAATGAGCAGTTCTTC. Translation: CSARASVWEYNEQFF.

At least ten counts were recorded for this clonotype. The rearrangement uses TRBV7-2 and TRBJ2-7; 7 positions agree with TRBD1. The length of the CDR3 is 12 residues. The ends lost 5 bases at V and 6 bases at J; junction bases unmatched: 4. Germline V gene lookup returns CDR1 SGHTA and CDR2 FQGNSA. CDR3 amino acids: CASSLNRGEQYF. CDR3 coding DNA: TGTGCCAGCAGCCTCAACAGGGGCGAGCAGTACTTC.

The gene calls are TRBV28 and TRBJ1-4; 7 bases align to TRBD1. Germline trimming cut 3 bases from V and 6 bases from J; bases unmatched to any gene: 4. Germline lookup yields CDR1 MDHEN and CDR2 SYDVKM. The CDR3 loop spans 14 amino acids. CDR3: CASSFSDRDEKLFF. In nucleotides, the CDR3 is TGTGCCAGCAGTTTTTCCGACAGGGATGAAAAACTGTTTTTT.

The V and J genes are TRBV3-1 and TRBJ2-2, with unresolved D. Germline V gives CDR1 LGHDT, CDR2 YNNKEL (reference sequence). Trimming shortened V by 4 bases and J by 1 base, and 25 bases separated the two germline ends. This CDR3 is built from 20 residues. The CDR3, as DNA: TGTGCCAGCAGCCCCCCTGTCTTTTCGCCGACAACTCAGAACACCGGGGAGCTGTTTTTT. Translation: CASSPPVFSPTTQNTGELFF. Drawing the rest from reference TRBV3-1 and TRBJ2-2, the complete variable domain is DTAVSQTPKYLVTQMGNDKSIKCEQNLGHDTMYWYKQDSKKFLKIMFSYNNKELIINETVPNRFSPKSPDKAHLNLHINSLELGDSAVYFCASSPPVFSPTTQNTGELFFGEGSRLTVL.

This clonotype appeared once. V usage is TRBV18 and J usage is TRBJ2-5; maybe TRBD1 (6 bases). Trimming shortened V by 1 base and J by 5 bases, and 14 bases separated the two germline ends. Germline V gives CDR1 KGHSH, CDR2 LQKENI. The CDR3 is 15 amino acids. DNA of the CDR3: TGTGCCAGCTCACCACAGAGACAGGTTGTGGAGACCCAGTACTTC. Amino acids: CASSPQRQVVETQYF.

This chain links TRBV5-1 with TRBJ2-7; no firm D call. The CDR3 loop spans 12 amino acids. Trimming pared 4 bases from V and 7 bases from J, leaving 12 bases between. Germline CDR1 and CDR2: SGHRS and YFSETQ. Here the CDR3 DNA reads TGCGCCAGCAGCCCCAGGCCTACGGAGCAGTACTTC. It specifies CASSPRPTEQYF. Looking up the rest from reference TRBV5-1 and TRBJ2-7 gives the full variable domain: KAGVTQTPRYLIKTRGQQVTLSCSPISGHRSVSWYQQTPGQGLQFLFEYFSETQRNKGNFPGRFSGRQFSNSRSEMNVSTLELGDSALYLCASSPRPTEQYFGPGTRLTVT.

The table lists this clonotype with many counts. CDR3 sequence reads: CASSQSLRDQPQHF. Here the CDR3 DNA reads TGCGCCAGCAGCCAATCCCTTCGTGATCAGCCCCAGCATTTT. J is TRBJ1-5 and V is TRBV4-1; D call uncertain. CDR1 is MGHRA and CDR2 is YSYEKL in the germline V gene. The length of the CDR3 is 14 residues. V was shortened by 2 bases and J by 5 bases, with 10 bases between the two germline ends.

This clonotype turned up a few times. This chain links TRBV7-8 with TRBJ1-3; 7 nucleotides line up with TRBD1. Germline V gives CDR1 SGHVS, CDR2 FQNEAQ. This CDR3 has 15 amino acids. V lost 5 bases to trimming and J lost 1 base; unmatched junction nucleotides: 5. CDR3 nucleotides: TGTGCCAGCAGCATCCAGGGGGGTTCTGGAAACACCATATATTTT. Translated: CASSIQGGSGNTIYF.

This clonotype was seen a few times. The chain carries TRBV6-1 and TRBJ2-1, with 9 nucleotides matching TRBD2. CDR3 length: 16 amino acids. V lost 7 bases to trimming and J lost 5 bases; unmatched junction nucleotides: 12. Germline loops: CDR1 MNHNS, CDR2 SASEGT. The CDR3 coding sequence is TGTGCCAGCACCCCAATAGCGGGAGTGAGGAACAATGAGCAGTTCTTC. As protein: CASTPIAGVRNNEQFF.

This clonotype was seen a handful of times. The rearrangement uses TRBV6-5 and TRBJ1-1; TRBD1 might be the D (5 bases). CDR1 is MNHEY, CDR2 SVGAGI, per germline. CDR3 length: 14 amino acids. The V gene lost 2 bases and the J gene lost 2 bases, with 9 bases spanning the gap. In nucleotides, the CDR3 is TGTGCCAGCAGTTACCCGGACACTAACACTGAAGCTTTCTTT. As protein: CASSYPDTNTEAFF.

The table lists this clonotype with a few counts. The conserved closing phenylalanine or tryptophan is absent in this CDR3, likely reflecting a read error. No DNA is shown, since the ends of the CDR3 on it are uncertain; the CDR3 is the one TCRdb lists. J is TRBJ2-3 and V is TRBV12-3 or TRBV12-4; the D call in the table, TRBD1, was not verified against the DNA. Inclusive of both ends, the CDR3 amounts to 11 amino acids. The CDR3 loop is CASSLGTVALL.

Ten or more counts support this clonotype. V gene TRBV5-6 combines with J gene TRBJ2-1; 8 bases are a match to TRBD2. Germline V gene sequence: CDR1 SGHDT, CDR2 YYEEEE. The CDR3 has 14 residues. V trimming: 2 bases; J trimming: 11 bases; junction bases outside the gene matches: 9. The CDR3 loop is CASSFSGTSTKQFF. The CDR3, as DNA: TGTGCCAGCAGCTTCTCCGGGACTAGTACAAAGCAGTTCTTC.

This clonotype was found many times. The genes are TRBV6-1 and TRBJ1-5, with TRBD1 identical over 7 bases. CDR3 length: 14 amino acids. Germline V gives CDR1 MNHNS, CDR2 SASEGT. The V gene end was trimmed by 7 bases and the J gene end by 4 bases; junction bases not matched to a gene: 7. The CDR3 region is CASTYRGGNQPQHF. The CDR3 region has the DNA TGTGCCAGCACCTACAGGGGAGGAAATCAGCCCCAGCATTTT.

The chain recombines TRBV20-1 with TRBJ1-4; D is uncertain. This CDR3 is 13 amino acids long. The V gene lost 0 bases and the J gene lost 7 bases, with 9 bases spanning the gap. Germline V gene sequence: CDR1 DFQATT, CDR2 SNEGSKA (reference sequence). The CDR3 loop reads CSARDPFGEKLFF. Here the CDR3 DNA reads TGCAGTGCTAGAGATCCGTTCGGTGAAAAACTGTTTTTT.

This clonotype was found many times. The rearrangement links TRBV14 to TRBJ2-7, with D hard to call. The V and J ends lost 3 bases and 5 bases respectively, with 14 bases between them. CDR1 and CDR2 from the germline V gene are SGHDN and FVKESK. CDR3 length: 14 residues. Here the CDR3 reads CASSQGRLKHEQYF. DNA of the CDR3: TGTGCCAGCAGCCAGGGTAGGTTGAAGCACGAGCAGTACTTC.

The chain links TRBV4-2 to TRBJ1-2; TRBD1 might be the D (5 bases). The CDR3 is 15 amino acids. Trimming took off 0 bases at V and 7 bases at J, with 15 bases between the two ends. From germline, CDR1 is LGHNA and CDR2 YNFKEQ. CDR3 DNA: TGTGCCAGCAGCCAAGACCCCGCGGGGGATCTTGGCTACACCTTC. Encoded protein: CASSQDPAGDLGYTF.

As concerns this clonotype: Since a much larger clone is just one base distant, this may be a read error. The conserved final phenylalanine or tryptophan is absent from the CDR3, which likely points to a read error. The chain recombines TRBV7-8 with TRBJ2-2; the D gene is possibly TRBD2 (5 bases). The CDR3 is 13 amino acids. Germline lookup yields CDR1 SGHVS and CDR2 FQNEAQ. V lost 11 bases, J lost 0 bases, and 10 bases lay in between. CDR3 nucleotide sequence: TGTGCCCATCTAGCTGCGAACACCGGGGAGCTGTTTCTT. Its translation is CAHLAANTGELFL.